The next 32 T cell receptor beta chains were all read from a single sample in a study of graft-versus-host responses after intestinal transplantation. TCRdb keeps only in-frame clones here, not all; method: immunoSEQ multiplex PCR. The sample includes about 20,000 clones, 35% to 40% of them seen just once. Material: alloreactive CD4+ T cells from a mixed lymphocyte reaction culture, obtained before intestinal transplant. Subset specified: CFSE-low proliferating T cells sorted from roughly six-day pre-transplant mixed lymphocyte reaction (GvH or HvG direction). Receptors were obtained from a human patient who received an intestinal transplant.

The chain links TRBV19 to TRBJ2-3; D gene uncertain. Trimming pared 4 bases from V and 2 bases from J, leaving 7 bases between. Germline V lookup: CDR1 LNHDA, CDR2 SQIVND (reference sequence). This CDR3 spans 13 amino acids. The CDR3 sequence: CASSKLLTDTQYF. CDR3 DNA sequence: TGTGCCAGTAGTAAGTTACTCACAGATACGCAGTATTTT.

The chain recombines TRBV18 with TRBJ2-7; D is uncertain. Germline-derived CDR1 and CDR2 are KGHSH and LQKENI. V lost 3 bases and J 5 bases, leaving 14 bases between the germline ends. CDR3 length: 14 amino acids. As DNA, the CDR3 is TGTGCCAGCTCACCGCACGGGCTGCACGACGAGCAGTACTTC. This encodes CASSPHGLHDEQYF. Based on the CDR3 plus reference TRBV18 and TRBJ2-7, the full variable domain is NAGVMQNPRHLVRRRGQEARLRCSPMKGHSHVYWYRQLPEEGLKFMVYLQKENIIDESGMPKERFSAEFPKEGPSILRIQQVVRGDSAAYFCASSPHGLHDEQYFGPGTRLTVT.

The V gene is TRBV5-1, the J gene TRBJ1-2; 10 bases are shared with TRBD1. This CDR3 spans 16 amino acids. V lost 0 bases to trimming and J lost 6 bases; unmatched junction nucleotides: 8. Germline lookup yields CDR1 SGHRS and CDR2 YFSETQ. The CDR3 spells CASSLGDRGRRNGYTF. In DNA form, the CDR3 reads TGCGCCAGCAGCTTGGGAGACAGGGGGCGAAGGAATGGCTACACCTTC.

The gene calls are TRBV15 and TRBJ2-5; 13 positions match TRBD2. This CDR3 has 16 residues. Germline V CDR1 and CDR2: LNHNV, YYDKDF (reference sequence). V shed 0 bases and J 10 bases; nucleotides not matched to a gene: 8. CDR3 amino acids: CATSRDRGTSGADQYF. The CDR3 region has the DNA TGTGCCACCAGCAGAGATAGGGGGACTAGCGGGGCCGACCAGTACTTC. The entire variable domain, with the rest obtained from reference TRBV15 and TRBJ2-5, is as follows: DAMVIQNPRYQVTQFGKPVTLSCSQTLNHNVMYWYQQKSSQAPKLLFHYYDKDFNNEADTPDNFQSRRPNTSFCFLDIRSPGLGDTAMYLCATSRDRGTSGADQYFGPGTRLLVL.

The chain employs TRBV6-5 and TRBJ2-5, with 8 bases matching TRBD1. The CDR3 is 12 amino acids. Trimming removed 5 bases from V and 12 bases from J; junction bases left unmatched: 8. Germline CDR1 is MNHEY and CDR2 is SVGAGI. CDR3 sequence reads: CASSEQGGSEYF. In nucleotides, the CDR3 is TGTGCCAGCAGTGAACAGGGGGGAAGTGAGTACTTC.

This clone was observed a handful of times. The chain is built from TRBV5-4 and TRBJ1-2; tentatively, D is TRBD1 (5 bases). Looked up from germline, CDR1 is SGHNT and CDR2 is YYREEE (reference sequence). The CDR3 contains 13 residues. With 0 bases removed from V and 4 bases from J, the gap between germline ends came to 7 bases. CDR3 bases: TGTGCCAGCAGCTTGGTGGGGACCTATGGCTACACCTTC. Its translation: CASSLVGTYGYTF.

The DNA of the CDR3 is TGTGCCAGTAGTATAGGCCCAGGGGTTTTGTCGCAGTATTTT. The encoded protein is CASSIGPGVLSQYF. The chain has TRBV19 and TRBJ2-3; D may be TRBD1 (6 bases). This CDR3 contains 14 residues. CDR1 is LNHDA and CDR2 is SQIVND in the germline V gene (reference sequence). With 1 base removed from V and 10 bases from J, the gap between germline ends came to 15 bases.

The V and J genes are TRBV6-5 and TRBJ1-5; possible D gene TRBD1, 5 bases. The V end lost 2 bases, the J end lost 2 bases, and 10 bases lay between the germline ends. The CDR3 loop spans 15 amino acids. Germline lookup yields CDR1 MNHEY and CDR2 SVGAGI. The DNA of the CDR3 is TGTGCCAGCAGTTACACGAGGGACCGCAATCAGCCCCAGCATTTT. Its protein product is CASSYTRDRNQPQHF.

For the CDR3, the DNA is TGTGCCAGCAGCAAAACGAATCGAATTGAAAAACTGTTTTTT. Its translation is CASSKTNRIEKLFF. The chain carries TRBV6-6 and TRBJ1-4; D gene unclear. The CDR3 contains 14 residues. Germline V gives CDR1 MNHNY, CDR2 SVGAGI (reference sequence). V was clipped by 6 bases and J by 7 bases, with 15 bases between them.

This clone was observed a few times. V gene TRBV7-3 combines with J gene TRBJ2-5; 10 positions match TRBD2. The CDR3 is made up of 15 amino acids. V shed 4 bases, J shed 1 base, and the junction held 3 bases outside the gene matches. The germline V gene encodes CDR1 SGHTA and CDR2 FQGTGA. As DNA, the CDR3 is TGTGCCAGCAGCTACCTAGCGGGGGCCCAAGAGACCCAGTACTTC. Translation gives CASSYLAGAQETQYF.

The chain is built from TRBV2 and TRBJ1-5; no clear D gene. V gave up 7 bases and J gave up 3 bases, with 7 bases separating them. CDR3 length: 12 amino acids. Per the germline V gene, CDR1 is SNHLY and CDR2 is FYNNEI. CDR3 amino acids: CASKPYNQPQHF. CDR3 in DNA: TGTGCCAGCAAGCCGTACAATCAGCCCCAGCATTTT.

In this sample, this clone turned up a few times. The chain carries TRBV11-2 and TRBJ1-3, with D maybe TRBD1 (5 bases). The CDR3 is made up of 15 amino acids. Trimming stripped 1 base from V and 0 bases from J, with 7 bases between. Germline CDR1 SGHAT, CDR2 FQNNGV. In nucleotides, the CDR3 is TGTGCCAGCAGCTTAGGGGGACGCTCTGGAAACACCATATATTTT. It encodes CASSLGGRSGNTIYF. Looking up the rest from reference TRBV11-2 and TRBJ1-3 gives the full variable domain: EAGVAQSPRYKIIEKRQSVAFWCNPISGHATLYWYQQILGQGPKLLIQFQNNGVVDDSQLPKDRFSAERLKGVDSTLKIQPAKLEDSAVYLCASSLGGRSGNTIYFGEGSWLTVV.

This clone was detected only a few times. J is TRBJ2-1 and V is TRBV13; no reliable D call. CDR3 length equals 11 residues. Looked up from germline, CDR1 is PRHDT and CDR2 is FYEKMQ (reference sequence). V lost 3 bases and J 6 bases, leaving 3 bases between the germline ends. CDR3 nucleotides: TGTGCCAGCAGCTTCAGCAATGAGCAGTTCTTC. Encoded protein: CASSFSNEQFF. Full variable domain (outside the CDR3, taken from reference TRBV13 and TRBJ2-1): AAGVIQSPRHLIKEKRETATLKCYPIPRHDTVYWYQQGPGQDPQFLISFYEKMQSDKGSIPDRFSAQQFSDYHSELNMSSLELGDSALYFCASSFSNEQFFGPGTRLTVL.

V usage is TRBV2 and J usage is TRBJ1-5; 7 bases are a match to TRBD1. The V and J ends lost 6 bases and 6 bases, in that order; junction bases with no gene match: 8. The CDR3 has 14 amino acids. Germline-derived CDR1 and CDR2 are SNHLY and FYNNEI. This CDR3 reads CASRPTGLGQPQHF. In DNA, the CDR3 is TGTGCCAGCAGACCGACAGGGCTCGGTCAGCCCCAGCATTTT.

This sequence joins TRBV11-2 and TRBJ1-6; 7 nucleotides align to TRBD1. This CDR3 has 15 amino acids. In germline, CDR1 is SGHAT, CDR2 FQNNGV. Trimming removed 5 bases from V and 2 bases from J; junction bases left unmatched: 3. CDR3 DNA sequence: TGTGCCAGCAGCCGACAGGGCACCTATAATTCACCCCTCCACTTT. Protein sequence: CASSRQGTYNSPLHF.

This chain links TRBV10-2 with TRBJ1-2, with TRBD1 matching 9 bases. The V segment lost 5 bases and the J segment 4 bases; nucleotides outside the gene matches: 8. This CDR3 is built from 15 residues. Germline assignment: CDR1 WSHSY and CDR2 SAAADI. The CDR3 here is CASSPSGQGTYGYTF. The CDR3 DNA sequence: TGCGCCAGCAGTCCTTCGGGACAGGGTACCTATGGCTACACCTTC.

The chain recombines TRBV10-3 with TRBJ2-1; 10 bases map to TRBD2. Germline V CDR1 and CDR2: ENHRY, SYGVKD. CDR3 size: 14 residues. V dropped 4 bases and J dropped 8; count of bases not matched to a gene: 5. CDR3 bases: TGTGCCATCAGTGTGGGACTAGCGAATGATGAGCAGTTCTTC. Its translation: CAISVGLANDEQFF.

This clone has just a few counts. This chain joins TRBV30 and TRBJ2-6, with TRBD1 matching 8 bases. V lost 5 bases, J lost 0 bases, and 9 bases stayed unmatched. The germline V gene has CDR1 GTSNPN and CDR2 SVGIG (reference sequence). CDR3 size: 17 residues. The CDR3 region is CAWDRDRSFSGANVLTF. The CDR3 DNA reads TGTGCCTGGGACCGGGACAGGTCTTTCTCTGGGGCCAACGTCCTGACTTTC.

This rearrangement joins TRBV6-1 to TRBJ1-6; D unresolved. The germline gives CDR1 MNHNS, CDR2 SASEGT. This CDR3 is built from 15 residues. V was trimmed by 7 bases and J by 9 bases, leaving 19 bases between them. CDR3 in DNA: TGTGCCAGCAAAGTTCTCGGGGATTATGGTTCACCCCTCCACTTT. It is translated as CASKVLGDYGSPLHF.

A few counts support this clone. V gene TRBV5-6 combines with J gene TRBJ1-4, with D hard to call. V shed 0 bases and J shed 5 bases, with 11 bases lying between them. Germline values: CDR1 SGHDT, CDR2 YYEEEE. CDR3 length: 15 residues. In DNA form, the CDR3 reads TGTGCCAGCAGCTTGGTTGGGCAGACAAATGAAAAACTGTTTTTT. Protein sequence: CASSLVGQTNEKLFF.

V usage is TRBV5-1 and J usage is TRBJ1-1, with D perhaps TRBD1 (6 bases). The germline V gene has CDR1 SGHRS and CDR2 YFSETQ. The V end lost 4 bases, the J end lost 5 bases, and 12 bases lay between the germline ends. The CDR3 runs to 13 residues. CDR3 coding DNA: TGCGCCAGCAGCATCTCAGGGGTGACTGAAGCTTTCTTT. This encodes CASSISGVTEAFF.

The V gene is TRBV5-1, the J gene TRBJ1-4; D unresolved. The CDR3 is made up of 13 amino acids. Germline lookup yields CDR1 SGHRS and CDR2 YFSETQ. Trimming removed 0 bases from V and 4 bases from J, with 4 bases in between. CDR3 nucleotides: TGCGCCAGCAGCTTGGGTTATAATGAAAAACTGTTTTTT. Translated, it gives CASSLGYNEKLFF.

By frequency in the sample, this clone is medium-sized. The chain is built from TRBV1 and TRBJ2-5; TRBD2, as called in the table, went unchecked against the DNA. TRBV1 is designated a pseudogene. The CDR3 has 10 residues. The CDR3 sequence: CTNLRETQYF. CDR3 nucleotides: TGCACCAATCTAAGAGAGACCCAGTACTTC.

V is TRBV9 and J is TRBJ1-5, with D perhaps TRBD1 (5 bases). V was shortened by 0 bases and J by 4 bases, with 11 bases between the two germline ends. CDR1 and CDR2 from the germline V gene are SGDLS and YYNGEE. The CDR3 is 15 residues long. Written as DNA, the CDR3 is TGTGCCAGCAGCGTAGGGGGGGGTGAGAATCAGCCCCAGCATTTT. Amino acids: CASSVGGGENQPQHF.

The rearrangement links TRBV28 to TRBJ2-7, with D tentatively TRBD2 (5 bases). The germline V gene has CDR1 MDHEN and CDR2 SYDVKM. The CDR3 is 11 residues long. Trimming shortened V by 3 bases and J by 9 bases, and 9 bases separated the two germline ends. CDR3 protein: CASSLRAGQYF. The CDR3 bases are TGTGCCAGCAGTTTGAGGGCAGGGCAGTACTTC.

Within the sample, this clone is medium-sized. In DNA form, the CDR3 reads TGTGCCAGCTCACCAAGAGAGCGGAGCTATGGCTACACCTTC. Protein sequence: CASSPRERSYGYTF. The chain uses TRBV18 and TRBJ1-2; D gene uncertain. Germline-derived CDR1 and CDR2 are KGHSH and LQKENI. V was clipped by 2 bases and J by 4 bases, with 11 bases between them. This CDR3 has 14 amino acids. The full variable domain, in which reference TRBV18 and TRBJ1-2 provide the parts outside the CDR3, is NAGVMQNPRHLVRRRGQEARLRCSPMKGHSHVYWYRQLPEEGLKFMVYLQKENIIDESGMPKERFSAEFPKEGPSILRIQQVVRGDSAAYFCASSPRERSYGYTFGSGTRLTVV.

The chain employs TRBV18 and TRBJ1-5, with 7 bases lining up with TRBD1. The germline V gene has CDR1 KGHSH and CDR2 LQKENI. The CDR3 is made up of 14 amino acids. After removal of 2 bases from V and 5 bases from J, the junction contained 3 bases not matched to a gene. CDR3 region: CASSPNRGDQPQHF. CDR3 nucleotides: TGTGCCAGCTCACCAAACAGGGGCGATCAGCCCCAGCATTTT.

CDR3 loop: CASSLRLGTGGYNEQFF. In nucleotides, the CDR3 is TGTGCCAGCAGCTTGCGCCTTGGGACAGGGGGCTACAATGAGCAGTTCTTC. V is TRBV7-7 and J is TRBJ2-1, with 11 positions matching TRBD1. The germline CDR1 and CDR2 sequences are SSHAT and FNYEAQ (reference sequence). The CDR3 loop spans 17 amino acids. V lost 3 bases and J lost 3; bases outside the gene matches: 7.

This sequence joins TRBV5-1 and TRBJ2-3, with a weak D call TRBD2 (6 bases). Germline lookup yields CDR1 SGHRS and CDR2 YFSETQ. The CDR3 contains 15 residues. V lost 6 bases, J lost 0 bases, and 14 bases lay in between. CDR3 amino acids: CASTARGTSTDTQYF. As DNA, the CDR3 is TGCGCCAGCACCGCCCGGGGGACTAGCACAGATACGCAGTATTTT. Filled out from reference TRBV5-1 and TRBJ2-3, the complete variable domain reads KAGVTQTPRYLIKTRGQQVTLSCSPISGHRSVSWYQQTPGQGLQFLFEYFSETQRNKGNFPGRFSGRQFSNSRSEMNVSTLELGDSALYLCASTARGTSTDTQYFGPGTRLTVL.

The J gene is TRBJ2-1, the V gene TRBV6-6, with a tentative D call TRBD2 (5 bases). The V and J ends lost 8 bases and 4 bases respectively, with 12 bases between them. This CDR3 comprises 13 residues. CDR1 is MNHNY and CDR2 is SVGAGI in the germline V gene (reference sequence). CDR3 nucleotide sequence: TGTGCCAGCGCCTCTCGGGATTACAATGAGCAGTTCTTC. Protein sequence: CASASRDYNEQFF.

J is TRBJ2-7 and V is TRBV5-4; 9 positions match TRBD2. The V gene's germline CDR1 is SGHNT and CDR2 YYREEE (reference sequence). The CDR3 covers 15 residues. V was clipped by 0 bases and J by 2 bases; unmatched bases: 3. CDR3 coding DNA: TGTGCCAGCAGCTTGGAAGCGGGGGGCCCCTACGAGCAGTACTTC. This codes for CASSLEAGGPYEQYF.

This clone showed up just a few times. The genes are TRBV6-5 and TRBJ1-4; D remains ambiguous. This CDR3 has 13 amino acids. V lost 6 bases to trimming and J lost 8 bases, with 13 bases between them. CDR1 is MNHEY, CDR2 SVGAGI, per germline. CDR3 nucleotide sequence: TGTGCCAGCAGCCTACGACGGGTGGAAAAACTGTTTTTT. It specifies CASSLRRVEKLFF.